This T cell receptor beta chain was sequenced during a study of T cells of healthy individuals. TCRdb analysed the 5' RACE reads with MiXCR anew, one entry per CDR3 protein. The data contain under 70,000 distinct CDR3 sequences, approximately 15% of them singletons. The V gene's germline CDR1 is SGHRS and CDR2 YFSETQ. CDR3 length equals 15 residues. V was shortened by 0 bases and J by 4 bases, with 13 bases between the two germline ends. The genes are TRBV5-1 and TRBJ2-5; D call uncertain. The origin of this receptor is a human donor in good health. DNA for the CDR3: TGCGCCAGCAGCTTGGAAGGCAGCAAGGCAGAGACCCAGTACTTC. Protein: CASSLEGSKAETQYF.